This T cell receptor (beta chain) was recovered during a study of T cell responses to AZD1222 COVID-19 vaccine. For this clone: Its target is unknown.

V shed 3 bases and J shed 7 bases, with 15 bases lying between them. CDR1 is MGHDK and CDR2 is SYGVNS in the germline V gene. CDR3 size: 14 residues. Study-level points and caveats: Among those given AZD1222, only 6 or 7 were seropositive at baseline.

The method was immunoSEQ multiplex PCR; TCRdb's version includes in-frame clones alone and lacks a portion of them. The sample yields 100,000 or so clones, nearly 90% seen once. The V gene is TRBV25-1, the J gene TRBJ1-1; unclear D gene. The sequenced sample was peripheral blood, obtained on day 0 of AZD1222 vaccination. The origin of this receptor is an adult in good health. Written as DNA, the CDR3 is TGTGCCAGCAGTGACCCAGCCAGGCCCCGTGAAGCTTTCTTT. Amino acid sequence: CASSDPARPREAFF.